This T cell receptor beta chain was identified during a study of cytomegalovirus exposure and HLA in healthy donors. Looking at the study overall: The Caucasian-associated ancestry cluster held over 65% of under 450 genotyped donors.

The CDR3 runs 17 residues. CDR1 is LNHDA and CDR2 is SQIVND in the germline V gene (reference sequence). V shed 5 bases and J shed 4 bases, with 21 bases lying between them. Study-level results: Analysis performed later showed TCR beta chains linked to HLA being more clonally expanded than equally common others. Reportedly, cytomegalovirus status was diagnosed with high sensitivity and specificity.

This clone was recorded only once. Its antigen is not identified. The PCR had 60 Vbeta and 13 Jbeta primers. Methods used by the authors: The authors later counted roughly 76 million unique TCR beta chains, 9 million to 14 million of them shared. Libraries were prepared by immunoSEQ multiplex PCR; TCRdb keeps only in-frame clonotypes and omits some of them. Clone size and the V and J calls come from that table; the DNA yielded D and trimming. The sample contains over 100,000 clones, roughly 74% of which appear only once. The sequence was obtained from a woman aged 25 to 45 in good health and CMV-seronegative. The chain recombines TRBV19 with TRBJ1-5; unclear D gene. Sequencing was performed on PBMCs. The CDR3 region is CASSRDAIEQRNQPQHF. CDR3 nucleotide sequence: TGTGCCAGTAGTCGCGATGCAATAGAGCAACGAAATCAGCCCCAGCATTTT. Full variable domain (remainder filled in from reference TRBV19 and TRBJ1-5): DGGITQSPKYLFRKEGQNVTLSCEQNLNHDAMYWYRQDPGQGLRLIYYSQIVNDFQKGDIAEGYSVSREKKESFPLTVTSAQKNPTAFYLCASSRDAIEQRNQPQHFGDGTRLSIL.